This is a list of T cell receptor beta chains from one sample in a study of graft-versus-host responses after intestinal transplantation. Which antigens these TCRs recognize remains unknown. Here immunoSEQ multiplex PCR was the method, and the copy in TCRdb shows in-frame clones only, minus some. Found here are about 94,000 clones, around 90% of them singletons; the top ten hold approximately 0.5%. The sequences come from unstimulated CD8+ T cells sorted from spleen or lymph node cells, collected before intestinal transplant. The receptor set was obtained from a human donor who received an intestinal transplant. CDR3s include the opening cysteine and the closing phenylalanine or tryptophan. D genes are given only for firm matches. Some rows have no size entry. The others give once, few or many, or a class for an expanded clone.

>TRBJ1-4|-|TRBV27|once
TGTGCCAGCAGTCCCATCAGGGCGGGGAGTGAAAAACTGTTTTTT
CASSPIRAGSEKLFF
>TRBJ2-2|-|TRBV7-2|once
TGTGCCAGCAGCTTAGATATCGGCGGGGAGCTGTTTTTT
CASSLDIGGELFF
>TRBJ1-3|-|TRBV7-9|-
TGTGCCAGCAGCTTCCGTTACAACTCTGGAAACACCATATATTTT
CASSFRYNSGNTIYF
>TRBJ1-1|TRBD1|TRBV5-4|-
TGTGCCAGCAGCTGGGGGACAGCTGAAGCTTTCTTT
CASSWGTAEAFF
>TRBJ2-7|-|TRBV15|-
TGTGCCACCAGCGGCCGGGACACCCCCGAGCAGTACTTC
CATSGRDTPEQYF
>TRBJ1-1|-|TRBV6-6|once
TGTGCCAGCAGTTATGACAGCCCTAACACTGAAGCTTTCTTT
CASSYDSPNTEAFF
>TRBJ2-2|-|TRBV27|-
TGTGCCAGCAGTTTGGAGTCGAACACCGGGGAGCTGTTTTTT
CASSLESNTGELFF
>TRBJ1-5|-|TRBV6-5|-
TGTGCCAGCAGTTACTCAGACAGGAATCAGCCCCAGCATTTT
CASSYSDRNQPQHF
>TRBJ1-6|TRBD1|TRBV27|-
TGTGCCAGCAGTTTATGGGCCAGGGGGGAATCACCCCTCCACTTT
CASSLWARGESPLHF
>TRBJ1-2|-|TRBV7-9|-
TGTGCCAGCAGCTCCGGGGTCGACTCGGGCTATGGCTACACCTTC
CASSSGVDSGYGYTF
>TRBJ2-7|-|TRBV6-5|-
TGTGCCAGCAGTCCAAGGACGGCGGGGGAGCAGTACTTC
CASSPRTAGEQYF
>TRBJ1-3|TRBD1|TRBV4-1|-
TGCGCCAGCAGCCAGGGACAGGGAAGCTCTGGAAACACCATATATTTT
CASSQGQGSSGNTIYF
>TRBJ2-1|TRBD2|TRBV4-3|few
TGCGCCAGCAGCGCTCGACTAGCGGGGGGGTTTGGAGAGCAGTTCTTC
CASSARLAGGFGEQFF
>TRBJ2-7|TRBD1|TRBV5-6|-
TGTGCCAGCAGCTTGGCCCGGACAGGGGGCGACGAGCAGTACTTC
CASSLARTGGDEQYF